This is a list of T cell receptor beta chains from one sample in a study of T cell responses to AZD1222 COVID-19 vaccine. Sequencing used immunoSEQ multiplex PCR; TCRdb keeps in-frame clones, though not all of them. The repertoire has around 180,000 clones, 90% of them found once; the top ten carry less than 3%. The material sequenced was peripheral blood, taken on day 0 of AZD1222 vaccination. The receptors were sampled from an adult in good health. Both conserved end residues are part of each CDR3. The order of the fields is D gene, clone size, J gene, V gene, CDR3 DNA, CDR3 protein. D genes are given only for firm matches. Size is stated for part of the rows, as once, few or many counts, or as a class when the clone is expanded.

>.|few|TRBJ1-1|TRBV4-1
TGCGCCAGCAGCCAAGGCTGGCCGGATATTTTGGCTTTCTTT
CASSQGWPDILAFF
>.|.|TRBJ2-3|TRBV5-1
TGCGCCAGCAGCTTGATTGCAGTACAAGGTGCAGATACGCAGTATTTT
CASSLIAVQGADTQYF
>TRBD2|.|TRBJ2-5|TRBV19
TGTGCCAGTAGTAAGGCGGGGGATCTAGAGACCCAGTACTTC
CASSKAGDLETQYF
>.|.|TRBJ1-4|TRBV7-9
TGTGCCAGCAGGGGGGGTGAAAAACTGTTTTTT
CASRGGEKLFF
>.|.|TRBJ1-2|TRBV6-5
TGTGCCAGCAGTCCAGGTGGAGGTGGGGGCTACACCTTC
CASSPGGGGGYTF
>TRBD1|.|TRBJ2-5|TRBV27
TGTGCCAGCAGTTTAGGGCAGGGGGCGCGGGAGACCCAGTACTTC
CASSLGQGARETQYF
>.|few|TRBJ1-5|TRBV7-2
TGTGCCAGCAGCTTAGTGGGGGGGTTGGATCAGCCCCAGCATTTT
CASSLVGGLDQPQHF
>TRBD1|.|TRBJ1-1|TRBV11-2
TGTGCCAGCAGCGCAGACAGGGTGAACACTGAAGCTTTCTTT
CASSADRVNTEAFF
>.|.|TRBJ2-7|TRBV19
TGTGCCAGTAGTATATCGGGACATCCGTACGAGCAGTACTTC
CASSISGHPYEQYF
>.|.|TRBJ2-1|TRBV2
TGTGCCAGCAGTGAAGTTGTTTGGGGGGGCCTCGGCTATGAGCAGTTCTTC
CASSEVVWGGLGYEQFF
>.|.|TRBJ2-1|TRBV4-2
TGTGCCAGCAGCCAAGATGGGGATAGTGAGCAGTTCTTC
CASSQDGDSEQFF
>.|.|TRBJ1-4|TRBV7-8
TGTGCCAGCAGCTTAGTATCTGGGATCGGCGAAAAACTGTTTTTT
CASSLVSGIGEKLFF
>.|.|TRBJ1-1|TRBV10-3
TGTGCCATCAGTGAGTGGGCTGCCGGGAAAACGAACACTGAAGCTTTCTTT
CAISEWAAGKTNTEAFF
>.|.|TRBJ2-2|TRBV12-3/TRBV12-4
TGTGCCAACCCGGGCGCGAACACCGGGGAGCTGTTTTTT
CANPGANTGELFF
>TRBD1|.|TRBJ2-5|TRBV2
TGTGCCAGCAGTGATATTGGACAGGGAAAAGAGACCCAGTACTTC
CASSDIGQGKETQYF
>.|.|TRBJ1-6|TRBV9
TGTGCCAGCAGCGTAGTTGGGGATGATAATTCACCCCTCCACTTT
CASSVVGDDNSPLHF
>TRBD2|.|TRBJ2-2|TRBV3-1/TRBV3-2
TGTGCCAGCAGCCCGGGACTAGCGAACGGGGAGCTGTTTTTT
CASSPGLANGELFF
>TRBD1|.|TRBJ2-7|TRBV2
TGTGCCAGCAACCCGGGACAGGGTCAGTACGAGCAGTACTTC
CASNPGQGQYEQYF
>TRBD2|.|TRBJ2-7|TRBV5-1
TGCGCCAGCAGCTTTGGGGCGGGGGCCTACGAGCAGTACTTC
CASSFGAGAYEQYF
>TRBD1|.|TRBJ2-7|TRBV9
TGTGCCAGCAGCGAGGGGACAGGGGGCGGGTCCTACGAGCAGTACTTC
CASSEGTGGGSYEQYF
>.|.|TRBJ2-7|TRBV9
TGTGCCAGCAGCGTAGTTAGTGACACAAGGCAGTACTTC
CASSVVSDTRQYF
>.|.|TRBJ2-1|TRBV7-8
TGTGCCAGCCGCGAAGGGGGGGGATTAGGTGAGCAGTTCTTC
CASREGGGLGEQFF
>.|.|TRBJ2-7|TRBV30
TGTGCCTGGAGGGGAAGAACAGAAACCTACGAGCAGTACTTC
CAWRGRTETYEQYF
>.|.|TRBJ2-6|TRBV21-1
TGTGCCAGCCTTGAGGGGCCTTCAGTCCTGACTTTC
CASLEGPSVLTF
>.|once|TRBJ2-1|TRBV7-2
TGTGCCAGCAGCACTGGTCCGGGCAATGAGCAGTTCTTC
CASSTGPGNEQFF
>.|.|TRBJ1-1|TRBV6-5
TGTGCCAGCAGCCGGGGCATGTCCCTGCCGCAGGCTTTCTTT
CASSRGMSLPQAFF
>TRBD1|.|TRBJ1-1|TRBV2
TGTGCCAGCAGGCCGGGACAGGGGAACACTGAAGCTTTCTTT
CASRPGQGNTEAFF
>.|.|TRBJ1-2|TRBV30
TGTGCCTGGAGTGTACCACCCCCGGGCGGCTATGGCTACACCTTC
CAWSVPPPGGYGYTF
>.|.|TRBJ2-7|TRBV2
TGTGCCAGCAGTGAAGCAGGCAGGGGCTCCTACGAGCAGTACTTC
CASSEAGRGSYEQYF
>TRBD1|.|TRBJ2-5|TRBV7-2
TGTGCCAGCAGCTTAGGGGACAGGAACCAAGAGACCCAGTACTTC
CASSLGDRNQETQYF
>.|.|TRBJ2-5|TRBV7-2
TGTGCCAGCAGCTTAGAACTCCAACAAGAGACCCAGTACTTC
CASSLELQQETQYF
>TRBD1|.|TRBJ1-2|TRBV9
TGTGCCAGCAGCACCCGACCGGGACAGGGCACCTACACCTTC
CASSTRPGQGTYTF
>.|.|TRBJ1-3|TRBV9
TGTGCCAGCAGCCCCCAAGGATCTGGAAACACCATATATTTT
CASSPQGSGNTIYF
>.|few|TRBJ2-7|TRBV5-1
TGCGCCAGCAGCCTACCGAGGATTCAGGGTGGGGATTGGTTCTACGAGCAGTACTTC
CASSLPRIQGGDWFYEQYF
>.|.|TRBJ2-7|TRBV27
TGTGCCAGCAGTTTATCGGGCGGAGGAGTTCAATCCTACGAGCAGTACTTC
CASSLSGGGVQSYEQYF
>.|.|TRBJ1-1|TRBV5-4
TGTGCCAGCAGCTTGGGTCTGGGGGCGGGGGACACTGAAGCTTTCTTT
CASSLGLGAGDTEAFF
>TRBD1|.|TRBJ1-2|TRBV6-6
TGTGCCAGCAGACTCAAGACAGGGGAGATTAATGGCTACACCTTC
CASRLKTGEINGYTF
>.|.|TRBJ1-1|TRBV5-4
TGTGCCAGCAGCTTGGCGGCAGGGGATAAAGTGAACACTGAAGCTTTCTTT
CASSLAAGDKVNTEAFF
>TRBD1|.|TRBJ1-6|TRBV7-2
TGTGCCAGCAGCTTAAGCGCCGGGACAGGGGACTCACCCCTCCACTTT
CASSLSAGTGDSPLHF
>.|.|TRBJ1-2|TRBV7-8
TGTGCCAGCAGCCCACCGCGGGCAGGGGACTATGGCTACACCTTC
CASSPPRAGDYGYTF
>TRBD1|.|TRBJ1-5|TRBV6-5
TGTGCCAGCAGGGGGACAGGAGACAATCAGCCCCAGCATTTT
CASRGTGDNQPQHF
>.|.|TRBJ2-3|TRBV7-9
TGTGCCAGCAGCCCAGTCGGCGGGGGCTTACTAACTACAGATACGCAGTATTTT
CASSPVGGGLLTTDTQYF
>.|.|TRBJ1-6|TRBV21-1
TGTGCCAGCAGCAAAGGAGGGGGGAATTCACCCCTCCACTTT
CASSKGGGNSPLHF
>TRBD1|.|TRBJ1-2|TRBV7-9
TGTGCCAGCAGCCCACAGGGGGGAAGGAACCATGGCTACACCTTC
CASSPQGGRNHGYTF
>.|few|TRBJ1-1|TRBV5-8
TGTGCCAGCAGCTGGGGGACGCGGGGGAACACTGAAGCTTTCTTT
CASSWGTRGNTEAFF
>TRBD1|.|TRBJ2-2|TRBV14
TGTGCCAGCAGCTTACAGGGGGGTACCGGGGAGCTGTTTTTT
CASSLQGGTGELFF
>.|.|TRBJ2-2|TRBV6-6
TGTGCCATCTTCTTAGCAAACACCGGGGAGCTGTTTTTT
CAIFLANTGELFF
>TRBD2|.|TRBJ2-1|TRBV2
TGTGCCAGCACTCTTAGCGGGGGGGCTTGGGAGCAGTTCTTC
CASTLSGGAWEQFF
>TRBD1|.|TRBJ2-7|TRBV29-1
TGCAGCGTTGGGGGACAGCGCTCCTACGAGCAGTACTTC
CSVGGQRSYEQYF
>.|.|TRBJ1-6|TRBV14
TGTGCCAGCAACACAGGAGGCGGGAGACCCCTCCACTTT
CASNTGGGRPLHF